This is a list of T cell receptor beta chains from one sample in a study of blood T cell repertoires in COVID-19. The assay was immunoSEQ multiplex PCR, and TCRdb's table has in-frame clones only and misses some. The table includes about 110,000 clones, approximately 88% detected once. The sample was peripheral blood. These receptors were collected from a man in his forties or fifties with active or convalescent COVID-19. CDR3s include the opening cysteine and the closing phenylalanine or tryptophan. D genes are given only for firm matches. Where a row states a size, it is once, few, many or the class of an expanded clone; other rows omit it.

j_call d_call v_call clone_size cdr3_aa cdr3_nt
TRBJ1-1 . TRBV6-5 . CASSYFQGSGVTEAFF TGTGCCAGCAGTTACTTTCAGGGGTCGGGTGTCACTGAAGCTTTCTTT
TRBJ2-2 TRBD1 TRBV18 . CASSQRQGPFVGGELFF TGTGCCAGCTCACAACGACAGGGCCCCTTTGTCGGCGGGGAGCTGTTTTTT
TRBJ2-5 TRBD2 TRBV6-1 few CASSEAVGTSGRTTQETQYF TGTGCCAGCAGTGAAGCAGTGGGGACTAGCGGGAGGACTACCCAAGAGACCCAGTACTTC
TRBJ2-2 . TRBV18 . CASSTDSTGELFF TGTGCCAGCTCAACAGACAGCACCGGGGAGCTGTTTTTT
TRBJ1-1 . TRBV4-1 . CASLVVLAANTEAFF TGCGCCAGCCTCGTCGTCTTGGCGGCGAACACTGAAGCTTTCTTT
TRBJ2-1 . TRBV4-1 . CASSQVTRSSYNEQFF TGCGCCAGCAGCCAAGTTACACGCAGCTCCTACAATGAGCAGTTCTTC
TRBJ2-1 TRBD2 TRBV27 . CASRGLAVYNEQFF TGTGCCAGCAGAGGCCTAGCGGTCTACAATGAGCAGTTCTTC
TRBJ1-4 . TRBV3-1/TRBV3-2 . CASSPARVGEKLFF TGTGCCAGCAGTCCTGCCAGGGTCGGCGAAAAACTGTTTTTT
TRBJ1-3 TRBD1 TRBV9 once CASSSLTGGNTIYF TGTGCCAGCAGCTCACTGACAGGGGGTAACACCATATATTTT
TRBJ2-2 TRBD2 TRBV28 . CASSPPLAGSGTGELFF TGTGCCAGCAGCCCACCCCTAGCGGGTTCGGGCACCGGGGAGCTGTTTTTT
TRBJ1-3 TRBD1 TRBV7-2 . CASSPQGLGDTIYF TGTGCCAGCAGCCCACAGGGGCTTGGGGACACCATATATTTT
TRBJ2-5 . TRBV3-1/TRBV3-2 . CASSQDPRTQYF TGTGCCAGCAGCCAAGACCCCCGGACCCAGTACTTC
TRBJ1-1 . TRBV5-6 . CASSLFVSDTEAFF TGTGCCAGCAGCTTGTTTGTGAGCGACACTGAAGCTTTCTTT
TRBJ2-7 . TRBV30 . CAWSVLTGDVEQYF TGTGCCTGGAGTGTATTAACAGGTGATGTGGAGCAGTACTTC
TRBJ1-1 TRBD1 TRBV14 . CASSQEGGGARTEAFF TGTGCCAGCAGCCAAGAAGGAGGGGGCGCTCGGACTGAAGCTTTCTTT
TRBJ2-2 . TRBV5-6 . CASSLPGTGELFF TGTGCCAGCAGCTTGCCCGGCACCGGGGAGCTGTTTTTT
TRBJ1-5 . TRBV21-1 . CASKVGAGRVEFRVEQPQHF TGTGCCAGCAAGGTGGGGGCTGGCAGGGTGGAATTTCGGGTAGAGCAGCCCCAGCATTTT
TRBJ2-1 TRBD2 TRBV28 . CASSLTPGLFFSEQFF TGTGCCAGCAGTTTGACCCCGGGACTATTCTTCAGTGAGCAGTTCTTC
TRBJ1-2 TRBD1 TRBV28 . CASRTGTGGSGYTF TGTGCCAGCAGGACCGGGACAGGGGGCTCTGGCTACACCTTC
TRBJ2-1 TRBD2 TRBV9 . CASSVGTSGSTTRQFF TGTGCCAGCAGCGTAGGGACTAGCGGGAGTACCACACGACAGTTCTTC
TRBJ2-1 . TRBV29-1 . CSVLRLDSYNEQFF TGCAGCGTTCTCCGGCTAGACTCCTACAATGAGCAGTTCTTC
TRBJ1-2 TRBD1 TRBV13 many CASSWLTTGVNYGYTF TGTGCCAGCAGCTGGCTGACCACAGGGGTCAACTATGGCTACACCTTC
TRBJ1-1 . TRBV29-1 . CSMTRRFTEAFF TGCAGCATGACACGACGATTCACTGAAGCTTTCTTT
TRBJ1-5 . TRBV6-1 . CASSEWQGENQPQHF TGTGCCAGCAGTGAATGGCAGGGTGAGAATCAGCCCCAGCATTTT
TRBJ1-1 . TRBV29-1 . CSVVLRTGTEAFF TGCAGCGTTGTATTGCGGACCGGGACAGAAGCTTTCTTT
TRBJ1-2 TRBD1 TRBV3-1/TRBV3-2 . CASSQRTGANYGYTF TGTGCCAGCAGCCAGCGGACAGGAGCTAACTATGGCTACACCTTC
TRBJ2-2 . TRBV6-5 . CASGPPWTGELFF TGTGCCAGCGGCCCGCCCTGGACCGGGGAGCTGTTTTTT
TRBJ2-7 . TRBV10-1 few CASNRPPGSYEQYF TGCGCCAGCAACAGGCCCCCTGGATCCTACGAGCAGTACTTC
TRBJ2-6 TRBD1 TRBV10-2 . CASRQTTGVGVPGANVLTF TGCGCCAGCAGGCAGACCACAGGGGTAGGAGTACCTGGGGCCAACGTCCTGACTTTC
TRBJ1-5 . TRBV10-3 . CAISESNRGTNQPQHF TGTGCCATCAGTGAATCCAATCGGGGGACCAATCAGCCCCAGCATTTT
TRBJ2-3 TRBD1 TRBV24-1 . CATSGLQGAVEDTQYF TGTGCCACCAGTGGTTTACAGGGGGCCGTGGAAGATACGCAGTATTTT
TRBJ1-3 . TRBV28 . CASSISPPPAGNSGNTIYF TGTGCCAGCAGCATTAGCCCACCCCCCGCAGGGAACTCTGGAAACACCATATATTTT
TRBJ2-7 TRBD1 TRBV28 . CASSPDRDHEQYF TGTGCCAGCAGTCCCGACAGGGACCACGAGCAGTACTTC
TRBJ2-3 TRBD2 TRBV28 . CASSPSGVTDTQYF TGTGCCAGCAGTCCTAGCGGGGTGACAGATACGCAGTATTTT
TRBJ2-1 . TRBV11-3 . CASSSGTTGYNEQFF TGTGCCAGCAGCTCGGGGACAACAGGGTACAATGAGCAGTTCTTC
TRBJ1-2 . TRBV6-6 few CASSSSGMDDGYTF TGTGCCAGCAGCTCCTCAGGGATGGATGACGGCTACACCTTC
TRBJ1-5 . TRBV24-1 few CATSDPGDYQPQHF TGTGCCACCAGTGACCCAGGGGATTATCAGCCCCAGCATTTT
TRBJ2-7 . TRBV6-2/TRBV6-3 . CASSYGSGTYEQYF TGTGCCAGCAGTTACGGCTCAGGTACCTACGAGCAGTACTTC
TRBJ2-1 TRBD2 TRBV6-5 once CASSGTGRNEQFF TGTGCCTCTAGCGGGACGGGTCGGAATGAGCAGTTCTTC
TRBJ2-7 TRBD2 TRBV5-4 . CASSGGGEQYF TGTGCCAGCAGCGGGGGGGGCGAGCAGTACTTC
TRBJ1-4 . TRBV5-1 . CASSWGQVNAEKLFF TGCGCCAGCAGCTGGGGGCAGGTCAACGCTGAAAAACTGTTTTTT
TRBJ2-3 TRBD2 TRBV19 . CASSASGRAADTQYF TGTGCCAGTAGTGCCAGCGGGAGGGCCGCAGATACGCAGTATTTT
TRBJ2-7 . TRBV28 . CASRLQSSYEQYF TGTGCCAGCAGGCTACAGAGCTCCTACGAGCAGTACTTC
TRBJ1-5 TRBD1 TRBV19 once CASSFQQGNQPQHF TGTGCCAGTAGTTTCCAACAGGGGAATCAGCCCCAGCATTTT
TRBJ2-3 . TRBV10-3 . CAISTGNPDTQYF TGTGCCATCAGCACCGGGAACCCAGATACGCAGTATTTT
TRBJ2-3 TRBD1 TRBV7-9 . CASSPTQGQGSTDTQYF TGTGCCAGCAGCCCCACCCAGGGACAGGGTTCCACAGATACGCAGTATTTT
TRBJ1-1 . TRBV4-1 few CASSQVQGIMNTEAFF TGCGCCAGCAGCCAGGTCCAGGGGATTATGAACACTGAAGCTTTCTTT
TRBJ2-7 . TRBV6-2/TRBV6-3 . CASSTRDNYEQYF TGTGCCAGCAGTACCCGGGACAACTACGAGCAGTACTTC
TRBJ2-1 . TRBV9 once CASSAGYNEQFF TGTGCCAGCAGCGCGGGGTACAATGAGCAGTTCTTC
TRBJ2-7 . TRBV28 . CASSAYRDISYEQYF TGTGCCAGCAGTGCTTACCGGGACATTTCCTACGAGCAGTACTTC
TRBJ1-5 . TRBV5-1 . CASSLATGSGQPQHF TGCGCCAGCAGCTTGGCCACAGGGTCTGGCCAGCCCCAGCATTTT
TRBJ2-2 TRBD1 TRBV27 . CASSWTGPGELFF TGTGCCAGCAGTTGGACAGGGCCCGGGGAGCTGTTTTTT
TRBJ2-2 TRBD2 TRBV10-3 . CAISPGLDTGELFF TGTGCCATCAGTCCCGGACTAGATACCGGGGAGCTGTTTTTT
TRBJ1-5 TRBD1 TRBV11-3 . CASSLWGQGINRPQHF TGTGCCAGCAGCTTATGGGGACAGGGGATCAATCGGCCCCAGCATTTT
TRBJ1-2 . TRBV27 . CASRLRLSGDYGYTF TGTGCCAGCAGGTTACGACTCTCCGGGGACTATGGCTACACCTTC